What follows describes a single T cell receptor beta chain. This sample stems from a study of shared clonotypes between healthy human individuals. Assay execution proceeded at the deep level. Clones were sequenced by immunoSEQ multiplex PCR, and TCRdb holds only the in-frame ones, with some missing. The repertoire consists of 450,000 to 500,000 clones, with about 79% occurring once and the leading ten covering 10% to 15%. The V end lost 3 bases, the J end lost 2 bases, and 14 bases lay between the germline ends. The length of the CDR3 is 16 residues. CDR1 LNHDA and CDR2 SQIVND come from the germline V gene (reference sequence).

V and J are TRBV19 and TRBJ1-5; perhaps TRBD1 as D (6 bases). The clonotype was recovered from a woman aged 40 to 50 in good health. Some clones in this sample may be carry-over from other donors' samples. The material sequenced was PBMCs. The CDR3 region is CASSMQQGGRNQPQHF. The CDR3 region has the DNA TGTGCCAGTAGTATGCAACAGGGTGGACGCAATCAGCCCCAGCATTTT.